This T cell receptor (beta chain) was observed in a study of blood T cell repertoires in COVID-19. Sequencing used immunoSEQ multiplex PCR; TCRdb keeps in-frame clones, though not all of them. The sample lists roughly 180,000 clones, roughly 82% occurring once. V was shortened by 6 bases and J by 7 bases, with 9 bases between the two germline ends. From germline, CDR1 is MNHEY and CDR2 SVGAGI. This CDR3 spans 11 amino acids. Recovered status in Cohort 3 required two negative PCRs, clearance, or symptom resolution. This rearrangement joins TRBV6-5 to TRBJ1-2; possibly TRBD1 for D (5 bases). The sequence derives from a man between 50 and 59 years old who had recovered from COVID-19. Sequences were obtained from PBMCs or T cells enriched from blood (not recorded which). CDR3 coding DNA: TGTGCCAGCAGATTCGACAGTGGCTACACCTTC. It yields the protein CASRFDSGYTF.